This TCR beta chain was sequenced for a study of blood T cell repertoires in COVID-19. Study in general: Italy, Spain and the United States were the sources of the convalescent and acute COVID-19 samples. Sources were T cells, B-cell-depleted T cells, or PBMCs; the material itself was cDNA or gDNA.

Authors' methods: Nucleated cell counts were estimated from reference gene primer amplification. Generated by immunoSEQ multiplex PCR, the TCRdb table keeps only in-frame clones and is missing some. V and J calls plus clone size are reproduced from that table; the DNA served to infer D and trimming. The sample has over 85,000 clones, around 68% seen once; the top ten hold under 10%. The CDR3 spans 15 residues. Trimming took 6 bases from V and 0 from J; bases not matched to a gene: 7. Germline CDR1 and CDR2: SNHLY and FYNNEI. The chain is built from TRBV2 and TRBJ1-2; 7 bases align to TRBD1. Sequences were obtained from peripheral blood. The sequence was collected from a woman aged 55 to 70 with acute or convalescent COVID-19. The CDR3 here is CASSRRDSPNYGYTF. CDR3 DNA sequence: TGTGCCAGCAGCAGACGGGACAGCCCTAACTATGGCTACACCTTC.